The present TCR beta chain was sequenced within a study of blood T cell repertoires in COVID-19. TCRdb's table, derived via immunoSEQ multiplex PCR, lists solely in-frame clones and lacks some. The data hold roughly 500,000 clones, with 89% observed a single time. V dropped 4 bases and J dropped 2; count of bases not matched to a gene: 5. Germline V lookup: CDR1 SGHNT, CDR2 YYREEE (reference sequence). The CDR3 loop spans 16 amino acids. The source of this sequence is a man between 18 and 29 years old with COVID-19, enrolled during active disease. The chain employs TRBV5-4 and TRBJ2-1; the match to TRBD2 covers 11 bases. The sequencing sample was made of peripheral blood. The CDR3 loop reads CASSPDSGGAYNEQFF. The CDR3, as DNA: TGTGCCAGCAGCCCTGATAGCGGGGGGGCCTACAATGAGCAGTTCTTC.